These 8 T cell receptor beta chains came from one sample sequenced in a study of healthy donors' naive CD4 and CD8 T cells. Each TCR library used around 500 ng of total RNA and a linear amplification protocol. TCRdb reanalysed the reads using MiXCR and keeps one entry per CDR3 protein. Counted here are approximately 200,000 distinct CDR3 sequences, around 70% occurring once; the ten biggest clones make up about 2.4%. Sequenced sample: naive CD4+ and CD8+ T cells sorted from blood, pooled from several donors. Receptors originate from a pool of human donors in good health; the sample pools cells from several healthy donors.

The chain couples TRBV2 to TRBJ2-1, with 7 bases identical to TRBD2. The CDR3 totals 15 residues. J was trimmed by 0 bases and V by 5 bases; bases with no gene match: 4. Germline CDR1 reads SNHLY; CDR2 reads FYNNEI. CDR3 DNA sequence: TGTGCCAGCAGTTATGGGACTACCTCCTACAATGAGCAGTTCTTC. Amino acids: CASSYGTTSYNEQFF.

This clonotype was detected once. V usage is TRBV2 and J usage is TRBJ1-5; TRBD1 agrees at 7 bases. Germline V gene lookup returns CDR1 SNHLY and CDR2 FYNNEI. Trimming cost V 5 bases and J 2 bases; bases outside gene matches: 9. This CDR3 is built from 16 residues. The CDR3 is CASSIVQGSGNQPQHF. The CDR3 nucleotides read TGTGCCAGCAGTATAGTACAGGGGTCTGGCAATCAGCCCCAGCATTTT.

The gene calls are TRBV6-5 and TRBJ2-7, with 10 bases lining up with TRBD2. The CDR3 is 15 residues long. V was clipped by 3 bases and J by 3 bases; unmatched bases: 5. Germline assignment: CDR1 MNHEY and CDR2 SVGAGI. The CDR3 loop is CASSYQRTSGYEQYF. The CDR3 nucleotides read TGTGCCAGCAGTTATCAGAGGACTAGCGGCTACGAGCAGTACTTC.

The chain is built from TRBV19 and TRBJ2-7; D perhaps matches TRBD1 (5 bases). V lost 6 bases, J lost 2 bases, and 11 bases lay in between. Germline V lookup: CDR1 LNHDA, CDR2 SQIVND (reference sequence). This CDR3 region has 13 residues. CDR3 sequence reads: CASSTGPTYEQYF. The CDR3 nucleotides read TGTGCCAGTAGCACAGGACCTACCTACGAGCAGTACTTC.

This clonotype was counted only a few times. The chain is built from TRBV27 and TRBJ2-4; D is unclear. Germline loops: CDR1 MNHEY, CDR2 SMNVEV (reference sequence). The CDR3 runs to 15 residues. V lost 4 bases and J 0 bases, leaving 10 bases between the germline ends. The CDR3 spells CASSSPGLAKNIQYF. Here the CDR3 DNA reads TGTGCCAGCAGTTCTCCTGGGCTAGCCAAAAACATTCAGTACTTC.

The V call is TRBV2, the J call TRBJ1-5; D gene ambiguous. Trimming removed 4 bases at V and 3 bases at J, with 10 bases between. The CDR3 spans 14 residues. CDR1 and CDR2 (germline): SNHLY, FYNNEI. DNA of the CDR3: TGTGCCAGCAGTGGGCGGCAGGACAATCAGCCCCAGCATTTT. Encoded protein: CASSGRQDNQPQHF.

The V gene is TRBV27, the J gene TRBJ1-1; 8 bases align to TRBD1. From germline, CDR1 is MNHEY and CDR2 SMNVEV (reference sequence). V dropped 3 bases and J dropped 1; count of bases not matched to a gene: 1. The CDR3 runs 14 residues. Here the CDR3 reads CASSFDRGNTEAFF. The CDR3 DNA reads as TGTGCCAGCAGTTTTGACAGGGGGAACACTGAAGCTTTCTTT.

The chain joins TRBV5-1 to TRBJ2-1; 8 bases line up with TRBD2. Germline CDR1 SGHRS, CDR2 YFSETQ. Germline trimming cut 4 bases from V and 5 bases from J; bases unmatched to any gene: 5. The CDR3 covers 14 residues. CDR3 loop: CASSPVAGNNEQFF. The CDR3 region has the DNA TGCGCCAGCAGCCCAGTAGCGGGAAACAATGAGCAGTTCTTC.